A selection of T cell receptor beta chains follows, all from one sample in a study of blood T cell repertoires in COVID-19. The assay was immunoSEQ multiplex PCR, and TCRdb's table has in-frame clones only and misses some. Of approximately 210,000 clones in the sample, roughly 88% were seen once. The sequencing sample was made of peripheral blood. The receptors derive from a woman in her thirties or forties who had recovered from COVID-19. The CDR3 runs from the conserved cysteine through the conserved F or W. A D gene is named only where the DNA matches it firmly. Clone size is not always given. Where it is, it says once, few, many or a class for expanded clones.

>TRBV19|TRBJ2-5|NA|NA
TGTGCCAGTAGTATTCCCGGGACAATGGAAGAGACCCAGTACTTC
CASSIPGTMEETQYF
>TRBV4-1|TRBJ2-7|NA|NA
TGCGCCAGCAGCCAAGATGAGGGAAAAGGGAGGAGCTCCTACGAGCAGTACTTC
CASSQDEGKGRSSYEQYF
>TRBV30|TRBJ2-3|NA|TRBD2
TGTGCCTGGAGTGTACGAAGGACTAGCGGGAGAACAGATACGCAGTATTTT
CAWSVRRTSGRTDTQYF
>TRBV29-1|TRBJ2-1|NA|TRBD2
TGCAGCGTTGGGAGACTAGCAGACAATGAGCAGTTCTTC
CSVGRLADNEQFF
>TRBV6-5|TRBJ1-2|NA|TRBD1
TGTGCCAGCAGTTACGGACAGGGAAACTATGGCTACACCTTC
CASSYGQGNYGYTF
>TRBV3-1/TRBV3-2|TRBJ2-3|NA|NA
TGTGCCAGCAGCCAAGTACGGGGTACGCAGTATTTT
CASSQVRGTQYF
>TRBV9|TRBJ2-1|NA|NA
TGTGCCAGCAGCGTAGCTGGGGCTCCCTTTCTTTACAATGAGCAGTTCTTC
CASSVAGAPFLYNEQFF
>TRBV15|TRBJ2-7|few|TRBD2
TGTGCCACCAGCAGAGATCACGGGACTAGCATCGACGAGCAGTACTTC
CATSRDHGTSIDEQYF
>TRBV3-1/TRBV3-2|TRBJ2-3|NA|NA
TGTGCCAGCAGCCAAGATTCGCCGGCTAGCCTAACACTCCGTGATACGCAGTATTTT
CASSQDSPASLTLRDTQYF
>TRBV5-5|TRBJ2-7|NA|TRBD2
TGTGCCAGCAGCTGGAACAGCGGGAGCTCCTACGAGCAGTACTTC
CASSWNSGSSYEQYF
>TRBV12-3/TRBV12-4|TRBJ1-2|NA|NA
TGTGCCAGCAGCCCCCAGGGCTATGGCTACACCTTC
CASSPQGYGYTF
>TRBV30|TRBJ1-2|many|NA
TGTGCCTGGAGTGGGATTACAGGGTTGAACTATGGCTACACCTTC
CAWSGITGLNYGYTF
>TRBV11-2|TRBJ2-5|NA|NA
TGTGCCAGCAGCTTAGACATCCAAGAGACCCAGTACTTC
CASSLDIQETQYF
>TRBV27|TRBJ1-1|once|TRBD1
TGTGCCAGCAGTCTTACAACAGGGGAAACTGAAGCTTTCTTT
CASSLTTGETEAFF
>TRBV27|TRBJ2-1|NA|TRBD1
TGTGCCAGCAGGCTAGGGACAGGGGTGTACAATGAGCAGTTCTTC
CASRLGTGVYNEQFF
>TRBV18|TRBJ1-2|NA|NA
TGTGCCAGCTCCCACGACAGTCACTATGGCTACACCTTC
CASSHDSHYGYTF
>TRBV7-2|TRBJ2-5|NA|NA
TGTGCCAGCAGCCCAAGGACGGGGGGCCCAGAGACCCAGTACTTC
CASSPRTGGPETQYF